This TCR beta chain emerged from a study of STAT5B mutations in CD4+ large granular lymphocyte leukemia. This clone was seen only once. Its antigen is undetermined. Generated by immunoSEQ multiplex PCR, the TCRdb table keeps only in-frame clones and is missing some. The table lists 1,400 to 1,500 clones, around 80% of them singletons. Study conclusions and caveats: 8/27 top patient clones versus 2/35 control clones were TRBV06-family.

V was shortened by 5 bases and J by 5 bases, with 19 bases between the two germline ends. This CDR3 comprises 16 residues. Germline V gene sequence: CDR1 MNHNY, CDR2 SVGAGI (reference sequence). Sequencing was done on a sample of PBMCs. The rearrangement links TRBV6-6 to TRBJ2-1; no firm D call. This sequence originates from a man between 65 and 79 years old with CD4+ T-cell large granular lymphocyte leukemia. The CDR3 protein is CASSDLDHMGNNEQFF. In DNA form, the CDR3 reads TGTGCCAGCAGTGACTTGGATCACATGGGGAACAATGAGCAGTTCTTC.